These 22 T cell receptor beta chains originate from one sample sequenced in a study of OX40 agonist ivuxolimab in advanced cancers. Generated by immunoSEQ multiplex PCR, the TCRdb table keeps only in-frame clones and is missing some. The sample includes under 45,000 clones, around three quarters of them seen just once. The material was CD4+ or CD8+ T cells sorted from blood, obtained in a trial of the OX40 agonist ivuxolimab. The receptors derive from an adult with an advanced solid tumor such as melanoma, head and neck, liver or kidney cancer.

This clone has more than one count but fewer than ten. This chain uses TRBV2 with TRBJ1-5; TRBD1 matches at 8 bases. From germline, CDR1 is SNHLY and CDR2 FYNNEI. With 5 bases clipped from V and 1 base from J, the junction kept 13 bases outside the gene matches. CDR3 length equals 18 residues. Here the CDR3 reads CASSPQGAGRLSNQPQHF. The CDR3 DNA reads as TGTGCCAGCAGTCCCCAGGGGGCGGGGCGGCTGAGCAATCAGCCCCAGCATTTT. The full variable domain, rest sourced from reference TRBV2 and TRBJ1-5, is EPEVTQTPSHQVTQMGQEVILRCVPISNHLYFYWYRQILGQKVEFLVSFYNNEISEKSEIFDDQFSVERPDGSNFTLKIRSTKLEDSAMYFCASSPQGAGRLSNQPQHFGDGTRLSIL.

This chain links TRBV2 with TRBJ2-2; D may be TRBD1 (6 bases). CDR3 length: 15 residues. The germline V and J ends were trimmed by 3 bases and 3 bases, with 11 bases remaining between them. Germline V lookup: CDR1 SNHLY, CDR2 FYNNEI. The CDR3 reads CASSELGQYTGELFF. The CDR3 DNA reads TGTGCCAGCAGTGAGTTAGGACAGTACACCGGGGAGCTGTTTTTT.

The J gene is TRBJ2-1, the V gene TRBV25-1, with 7 bases matching TRBD1. The V segment lost 4 bases and the J segment 5 bases; nucleotides outside the gene matches: 5. CDR1 and CDR2 from the germline V gene are MGHDK and SYGVNS. The CDR3 totals 14 residues. CDR3 region: CASSGRQGHNEQFF. CDR3 DNA: TGTGCCAGCAGTGGGAGACAGGGACACAATGAGCAGTTCTTC.

The V call is TRBV12-5, the J call TRBJ2-1; D might be TRBD2 (5 bases). The germline gives CDR1 LGHNT, CDR2 FRNRAP. Trimming left V 5 bases short and J 5 bases short, with 7 bases between. The CDR3 runs to 12 residues. The CDR3 coding sequence is TGTGCTAGTGGTGGAGGCCACAATGAGCAGTTCTTC. Translation: CASGGGHNEQFF.

This chain joins TRBV5-8 and TRBJ2-6; D not certain. The CDR3 has 14 residues. From germline, CDR1 is SGHTS and CDR2 YDEGEE. V was shortened by 7 bases and J by 0 bases, with 8 bases between the two germline ends. This CDR3 is CASYYRSGANVLTF. CDR3 nucleotide sequence: TGTGCCAGCTATTACCGCTCTGGGGCCAACGTCCTGACTTTC.

This chain connects TRBV7-2 to TRBJ1-5; no clear D gene. V was pared by 5 bases and J by 5 bases, with 19 bases between. There are 16 residues in the CDR3. Per germline, CDR1 SGHTA and CDR2 FQGNSA. In nucleotides, the CDR3 is TGTGCCAGCAGCCTAGGTATTACCCCGAGAGATCAGCCCCAGCATTTT. This gives the protein CASSLGITPRDQPQHF.

V and J are TRBV19 and TRBJ2-1, with 7 bases fitting TRBD2. V lost 3 bases and J lost 8; bases outside the gene matches: 4. CDR1 and CDR2 from the germline V gene are LNHDA and SQIVND (reference sequence). The CDR3 spans 13 residues. Here the CDR3 reads CASSIQGGDEQFF. In DNA, the CDR3 is TGTGCCAGTAGTATCCAGGGAGGGGATGAGCAGTTCTTC.

CDR3 loop: CASSLVLNQPQHF. The DNA of the CDR3 is TGTGCCAGCAGTTTGGTCTTAAATCAGCCCCAGCATTTT. The gene calls are TRBV27 and TRBJ1-5; D unresolved. Germline V gene data show CDR1 as MNHEY and CDR2 as SMNVEV (reference sequence). The CDR3 is 13 residues long. Between the trimmed V and J ends, which lost 3 bases and 4 bases, there was a span of 7 bases.

This chain connects TRBV30 to TRBJ1-4; D gene ambiguous. The CDR3 contains 14 residues. V gave up 0 bases and J gave up 10 bases, with 15 bases separating them. Germline values: CDR1 GTSNPN, CDR2 SVGIG (reference sequence). CDR3 sequence: CAWSVGRVVGKLFF. The CDR3 region has the DNA TGTGCCTGGAGTGTAGGGAGGGTCGTCGGAAAACTGTTTTTT.

J is TRBJ2-7 and V is TRBV29-1; D ambiguous. The CDR3 is 12 residues long. Trimming stripped 1 base from V and 3 bases from J, with 7 bases between. Germline V CDR1 and CDR2: SQVTM, ANQGSEA. The CDR3 spells CSVEAKGYEQYF. The CDR3 region has the DNA TGCAGCGTTGAAGCAAAAGGCTACGAGCAGTACTTC.

The chain has TRBV5-1 and TRBJ1-1; TRBD1 is a possible D gene (6 bases). The germline V gene has CDR1 SGHRS and CDR2 YFSETQ. The CDR3 extends over 15 amino acids. V lost 0 bases and J 6 bases, leaving 15 bases between the germline ends. This CDR3 reads CASSLVGGGIAEAFF. In nucleotides, the CDR3 is TGCGCCAGCAGCTTGGTGGGGGGCGGAATCGCTGAAGCTTTCTTT.

In its sample, this clone was seen once. The CDR3 region has the DNA TGTGCCAGCAGCCCTAGCGGGAGAGGGACCGGGGAGCTGTTTTTT. Amino acids: CASSPSGRGTGELFF. The chain joins TRBV11-2 to TRBJ2-2; TRBD2 matches at 10 bases. The CDR3 is 15 amino acids. With 5 bases clipped from V and 5 bases from J, the junction kept 5 bases outside the gene matches. Germline V gene sequence: CDR1 SGHAT, CDR2 FQNNGV. The full variable domain, in which reference TRBV11-2 and TRBJ2-2 provide the parts outside the CDR3, is EAGVAQSPRYKIIEKRQSVAFWCNPISGHATLYWYQQILGQGPKLLIQFQNNGVVDDSQLPKDRFSAERLKGVDSTLKIQPAKLEDSAVYLCASSPSGRGTGELFFGEGSRLTVL.

This clone was seen a single time. J is TRBJ2-5 and V is TRBV7-4; a possible D gene is TRBD1 (5 bases). CDR3 size: 12 residues. V lost 3 bases and J lost 3, with 5 bases in between. Germline CDR1 SGHVT, CDR2 SQSDAQ. The CDR3 loop is CASSLTEETQYF. As DNA, the CDR3 is TGTGCCAGCAGCTTGACAGAAGAGACCCAGTACTTC.

This clone was seen only a few times. The chain carries TRBV5-1 and TRBJ2-5; possibly TRBD2 for D (5 bases). Trimming left V 2 bases short and J 5 bases short, with 10 bases between. Per germline, CDR1 SGHRS and CDR2 YFSETQ. CDR3 length equals 13 residues. CDR3: CASSFEGRETQYF. CDR3 DNA: TGCGCCAGCAGCTTCGAGGGTCGGGAGACCCAGTACTTC.

This clone is a singleton in its sample. The J gene is TRBJ1-6, the V gene TRBV7-9; TRBD1 is a possible D gene (6 bases). Per germline, CDR1 SEHNR and CDR2 FQNEAQ (reference sequence). This CDR3 has 18 amino acids. The germline V and J ends were trimmed by 5 bases and 2 bases, with 19 bases remaining between them. The CDR3 spells CASSLGTWYQAYNSPLHF. CDR3 bases: TGTGCCAGCAGCCTGGGGACATGGTATCAGGCCTATAATTCACCCCTCCACTTT.

The CDR3 protein is CAWGNSGNTIYF. CDR3 DNA: TGTGCCTGGGGGAACTCTGGAAACACCATATATTTT. The rearrangement links TRBV30 to TRBJ1-3; D unresolved. Germline V gene sequence: CDR1 GTSNPN, CDR2 SVGIG (reference sequence). The CDR3 length is 12 residues. V was shortened by 5 bases and J by 0 bases, with 5 bases between the two germline ends.

V usage is TRBV7-8 and J usage is TRBJ1-1; D uncertain. Germline lookup yields CDR1 SGHVS and CDR2 FQNEAQ. The CDR3 spans 12 residues. V was cut by 5 bases and J by 11 bases, with 15 bases left in between. CDR3 sequence (DNA): TGTGCCAGCAGCCCCTTGTTGGGGTTGGCTTTCTTT. Protein: CASSPLLGLAFF.

This chain uses TRBV30 with TRBJ2-2; D gene ambiguous. Germline CDR1 and CDR2: GTSNPN and SVGIG (reference sequence). The CDR3 runs 11 residues. V lost 1 base and J 4 bases, leaving 1 base between the germline ends. CDR3 coding DNA: TGTGCCTGGAGTGCCACCGGGGAGCTGTTTTTT. Encoded protein: CAWSATGELFF.

The CDR3 region is CASSTNDVWGNTIYF. CDR3 DNA: TGTGCCAGCAGCACCAACGACGTGTGGGGAAACACCATATATTTT. The genes are TRBV5-5 and TRBJ1-3; D gene ambiguous. Per the germline V gene, CDR1 is SGHKS and CDR2 is YYEKEE (reference sequence). V lost 4 bases and J 4 bases, leaving 15 bases between the germline ends. The CDR3 covers 15 residues.

V gene TRBV4-3 combines with J gene TRBJ2-1, with D perhaps matching TRBD2 (5 bases). V was cut by 0 bases and J by 10 bases, with 16 bases left in between. CDR3 length: 15 residues. Germline loops: CDR1 LGHNA, CDR2 YSLEER. CDR3 bases: TGCGCCAGCAGCCAAGACGAGCGGAGGTACCGCGAGCAGTTCTTC. Translation gives CASSQDERRYREQFF.

The chain recombines TRBV6-1 with TRBJ2-3, with TRBD2 identical over 7 bases. The CDR3 spans 11 residues. V lost 8 bases, J lost 6 bases, and 2 bases stayed unmatched. Germline V gene data show CDR1 as MNHNS and CDR2 as SASEGT. Here the CDR3 reads CASRGVDTQYF. The CDR3 bases are TGTGCCAGCCGGGGGGTTGATACGCAGTATTTT.

The chain recombines TRBV7-2 with TRBJ2-5; D unresolved. CDR3 length: 15 amino acids. CDR1 and CDR2 (germline): SGHTA, FQGNSA. The V and J ends lost 2 bases and 2 bases respectively, with 12 bases between them. The CDR3 coding sequence is TGTGCCAGCAGCTTAATGGGGTTAGGGCAAGAGACCCAGTACTTC. Protein product: CASSLMGLGQETQYF. Full variable domain (missing parts from reference TRBV7-2 and TRBJ2-5): GAGVSQSPSNKVTEKGKDVELRCDPISGHTALYWYRQSLGQGLEFLIYFQGNSAPDKSGLPSDRFSAERTGGSVSTLTIQRTQQEDSAVYLCASSLMGLGQETQYFGPGTRLLVL.